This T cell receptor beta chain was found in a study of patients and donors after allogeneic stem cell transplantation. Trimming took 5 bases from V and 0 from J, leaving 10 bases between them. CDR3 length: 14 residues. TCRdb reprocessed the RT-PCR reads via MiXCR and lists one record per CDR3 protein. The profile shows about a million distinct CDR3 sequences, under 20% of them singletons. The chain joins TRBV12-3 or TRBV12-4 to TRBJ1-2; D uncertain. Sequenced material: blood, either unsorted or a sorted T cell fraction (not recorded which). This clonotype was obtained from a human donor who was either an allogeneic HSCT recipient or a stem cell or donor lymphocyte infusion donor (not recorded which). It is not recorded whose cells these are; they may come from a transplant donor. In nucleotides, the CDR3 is TGTGCCAGCAGTAAGGCAGGATCTAACTATGGCTACACCTTC. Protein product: CASSKAGSNYGYTF.